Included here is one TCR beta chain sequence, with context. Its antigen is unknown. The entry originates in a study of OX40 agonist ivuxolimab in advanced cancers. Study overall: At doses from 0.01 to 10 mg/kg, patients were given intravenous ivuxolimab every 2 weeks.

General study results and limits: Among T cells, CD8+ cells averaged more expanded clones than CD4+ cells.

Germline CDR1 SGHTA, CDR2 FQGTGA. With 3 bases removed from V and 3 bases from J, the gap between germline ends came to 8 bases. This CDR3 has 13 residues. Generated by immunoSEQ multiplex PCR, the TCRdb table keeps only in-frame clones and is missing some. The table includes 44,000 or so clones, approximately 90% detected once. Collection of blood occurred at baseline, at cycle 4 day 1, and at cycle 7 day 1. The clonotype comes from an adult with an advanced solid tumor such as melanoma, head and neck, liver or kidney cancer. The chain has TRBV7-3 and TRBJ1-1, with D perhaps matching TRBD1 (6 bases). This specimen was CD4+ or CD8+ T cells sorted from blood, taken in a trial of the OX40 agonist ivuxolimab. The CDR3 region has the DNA TGTGCCAGCAGCTTTTACAGGGACACTGAAGCTTTCTTT. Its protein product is CASSFYRDTEAFF.